The 10 T cell receptor beta chains presented below share a single source sample, sequenced in a study of T-cell memory formation after mild COVID-19. TCRdb recomputed calls from the 5' RACE reads with MiXCR, one row per CDR3 protein. The table records about 340,000 distinct CDR3 sequences, approximately 22% of them present only once. Sequenced: PBMCs or a T cell subset sorted from them (not recorded which). These receptors came from a man younger than 35 who had mild COVID-19 (a few samples of this study predate the infection). Cell type and time point are not known.

Ten or more counts support this clonotype. This chain joins TRBV11-2 and TRBJ2-1; 7 bases fit TRBD1. Germline CDR1 reads SGHAT; CDR2 reads FQNNGV. With 4 bases clipped from V and 0 bases from J, the junction kept 9 bases outside the gene matches. The CDR3 consists of 17 residues. CDR3 sequence reads: CASSSTGTISSYNEQFF. The CDR3 DNA reads TGTGCCAGCAGCTCGACAGGGACCATTAGCTCCTACAATGAGCAGTTCTTC.

This chain uses TRBV4-3 with TRBJ2-1; the D is unclear. Trimming took off 3 bases at V and 0 bases at J, with 12 bases between the two ends. CDR1 is LGHNA and CDR2 is YSLEER in the germline V gene. This CDR3 has 16 amino acids. CDR3 nucleotides: TGCGCCAGCAGCCACGGTAATTCGGGCTCCTACAATGAGCAGTTCTTC. This encodes CASSHGNSGSYNEQFF.

CDR3 region: CASSLAGSGRYQETQYF. The DNA of the CDR3 is TGCGCCAGCAGCTTGGCCGGGAGCGGGAGGTACCAAGAGACCCAGTACTTC. The rearrangement links TRBV5-1 to TRBJ2-5, with TRBD2 matching 9 bases. The CDR3 runs 17 residues. From germline, CDR1 is SGHRS and CDR2 YFSETQ. V was clipped by 0 bases and J by 0 bases; unmatched bases: 6.

The chain combines TRBV5-1 with TRBJ1-6; D is uncertain. V lost 0 bases, J lost 4 bases, and 11 bases lay in between. Germline V gene data show CDR1 as SGHRS and CDR2 as YFSETQ. The length of the CDR3 is 16 residues. The CDR3 is CASSLEESSYNSPLHF. In DNA, the CDR3 is TGCGCCAGCAGCTTGGAGGAGAGCTCATATAATTCACCCCTCCACTTT.

V usage is TRBV4-1 and J usage is TRBJ2-1; 10 bases match TRBD1. The CDR3 has 15 amino acids. Trimming at V came to 3 bases and at J to 7 bases, leaving 6 bases not matched to a gene. CDR1 and CDR2 from the germline V gene are MGHRA and YSYEKL. CDR3 DNA: TGCGCCAGCAGCCACCAATGGACAGGGGGGAATGAGCAGTTCTTC. It encodes CASSHQWTGGNEQFF.

In this sample, this clonotype turned up a few times. The rearrangement uses TRBV10-2 and TRBJ1-1; TRBD1 is a possible D gene (5 bases). V was cut by 0 bases and J by 2 bases, with 7 bases left in between. The CDR3 loop spans 14 amino acids. The V gene's germline CDR1 is WSHSY and CDR2 SAAADI. This CDR3 is CASSESQGNTEAFF. CDR3 nucleotides: TGCGCCAGCAGTGAGTCTCAGGGTAACACTGAAGCTTTCTTT.

The chain has TRBV15 and TRBJ1-1, with no clear D. The CDR3 loop spans 14 amino acids. V was trimmed by 5 bases and J by 3 bases, leaving 13 bases between them. Looked up from germline, CDR1 is LNHNV and CDR2 is YYDKDF (reference sequence). The CDR3 sequence is CATSLGRVDTEAFF. CDR3 sequence (DNA): TGTGCCACCAGCCTTGGACGGGTGGACACTGAAGCTTTCTTT.

The sample holds many counts of this clonotype. The chain carries TRBV7-2 and TRBJ1-6; unclear D gene. The CDR3 runs 15 residues. Germline V gene lookup returns CDR1 SGHTA and CDR2 FQGNSA. The germline V and J ends were trimmed by 2 bases and 13 bases, with 18 bases remaining between them. CDR3 nucleotide sequence: TGTGCCAGCAGCTTAAGATGGCAAGGATTGTGGCCCCTCCACTTT. This codes for CASSLRWQGLWPLHF. The full variable domain, with the rest looked up from reference TRBV7-2 and TRBJ1-6, is GAGVSQSPSNKVTEKGKDVELRCDPISGHTALYWYRQSLGQGLEFLIYFQGNSAPDKSGLPSDRFSAERTGGSVSTLTIQRTQQEDSAVYLCASSLRWQGLWPLHFGNGTRLTVT.

The V call is TRBV19, the J call TRBJ2-7, with 8 bases lining up with TRBD2. The CDR3 contains 15 residues. The V segment lost 1 base and the J segment 4 bases; nucleotides outside the gene matches: 6. CDR1 is LNHDA and CDR2 is SQIVND in the germline V gene (reference sequence). The CDR3 DNA sequence: TGTGCCAGTAGTATAGGCCCAGCGGGGGCGTACGAGCAGTACTTC. It codes for CASSIGPAGAYEQYF.

This clonotype has a count of ten or more. The chain joins TRBV7-8 to TRBJ2-4; D might be TRBD1 or TRBD2, each matching 5 bases. The CDR3 totals 15 residues. Trimming pared 5 bases from V and 8 bases from J, leaving 19 bases between. Germline loops: CDR1 SGHVS, CDR2 FQNEAQ. The CDR3 bases are TGTGCCAGCAGCCTCGGCCGGGACCCATGGGACATTCAGTACTTC. Amino acid sequence: CASSLGRDPWDIQYF.